This entry is about one T cell receptor beta chain. The sample belongs to a study of blood T cell repertoires in COVID-19. The V gene's germline CDR1 is SGHTA and CDR2 FQGNSA. Trimming shortened V by 3 bases and J by 10 bases, and 10 bases separated the two germline ends. The CDR3 sequence is 12 residues long. Clones were read by immunoSEQ multiplex PCR, and TCRdb kept only the in-frame ones, dropping some. The data show some 150,000 clones, approximately 79% seen once. The sample was peripheral blood. The rearrangement uses TRBV7-2 and TRBJ2-1, with a tentative D call TRBD1 (5 bases). This TCR was recovered from a man in his forties or fifties with active or convalescent COVID-19. The CDR3 loop reads CASSFNQGEQFF. The DNA for the CDR3 is TGTGCCAGCAGCTTCAATCAGGGCGAGCAGTTCTTC.